The following is a T cell receptor (beta chain) sequence with its context. The sample is drawn from a study of blood T cell repertoires in COVID-19. Study context: PBMCs, B-cell-depleted T cells, or T cells were the source of the cDNA or gDNA that made up the material.

In germline, CDR1 is SGHAT, CDR2 FQDESV (reference sequence). Trimming left V 4 bases short and J 3 bases short, with 6 bases between. The CDR3 sequence is 12 residues long. The method was immunoSEQ multiplex PCR; TCRdb's version includes in-frame clones alone and lacks a portion of them. The sample contains about 290,000 clones, around 90% of which appear only once. The chain employs TRBV11-1 and TRBJ2-5; no clear D gene. The source of this sequence is a woman between 40 and 55 years old who had recovered from COVID-19. The source material was peripheral blood. The CDR3 is CASSSPEETQYF. The CDR3 DNA sequence: TGTGCCAGCAGCTCGCCAGAAGAGACCCAGTACTTC.